What follows are 16 T cell receptor beta chains derived from one specimen sequenced in a study of PD-L1 blockade in urothelial cancer. The protocol was immunoSEQ multiplex PCR, while the TCRdb copy is restricted to in-frame clones and leaves out a portion. Among tens of thousands of clones, around 88% were seen once, and the ten largest hold under 20%. Source: PBMCs, taken around atezolizumab (anti-PD-L1) treatment. The receptors were sampled from a man aged 60 to 75 with urothelial cancer.

The chain uses TRBV6-5 and TRBJ2-7, with a tentative D call TRBD1 (5 bases). The CDR3 is 14 residues long. From germline, CDR1 is MNHEY and CDR2 SVGAGI. Trimming pared 6 bases from V and 2 bases from J, leaving 14 bases between. The chain's CDR3 is CASSPVKTAYEQYF. The CDR3 nucleotides read TGTGCCAGCAGCCCGGTTAAGACAGCCTACGAGCAGTACTTC.

This rearrangement joins TRBV19 to TRBJ2-3; 8 positions match TRBD2. The germline CDR1 and CDR2 sequences are LNHDA and SQIVND (reference sequence). V lost 5 bases and J lost 4; bases outside the gene matches: 8. The CDR3 sequence is 15 residues long. The CDR3 region has the DNA TGTGCCAGTAGTCTCGGGAGGGGGTTTTCAGATACGCAGTATTTT. Protein product: CASSLGRGFSDTQYF. The full variable domain, with the rest looked up from reference TRBV19 and TRBJ2-3, is DGGITQSPKYLFRKEGQNVTLSCEQNLNHDAMYWYRQDPGQGLRLIYYSQIVNDFQKGDIAEGYSVSREKKESFPLTVTSAQKNPTAFYLCASSLGRGFSDTQYFGPGTRLTVL.

The V call is TRBV13, the J call TRBJ1-2; tentatively, D is TRBD1 (5 bases). Germline V gene sequence: CDR1 PRHDT, CDR2 FYEKMQ (reference sequence). With 4 bases removed from V and 0 bases from J, the gap between germline ends came to 18 bases. There are 17 residues in the CDR3. CDR3 loop: CASSSTKTGYPNYGYTF. In DNA form, the CDR3 reads TGTGCCAGCAGCTCAACGAAAACAGGATACCCTAACTATGGCTACACCTTC.

The V call is TRBV20-1, the J call TRBJ1-2; D possibly corresponds to TRBD1 (5 bases). In germline, CDR1 is DFQATT, CDR2 SNEGSKA (reference sequence). The germline V and J ends were trimmed by 3 bases and 5 bases, with 7 bases remaining between them. The CDR3 runs 11 residues. The CDR3 is CSASRQYGYTF. In DNA, the CDR3 is TGCAGTGCTAGCAGACAGTATGGCTACACCTTC.

This clone was counted a single time. The chain recombines TRBV9 with TRBJ2-7; 9 nucleotides match TRBD1. The CDR3 runs to 15 residues. Losses at the gene ends were 4 bases for V and 5 bases for J; bases not matched to a gene: 10. Germline values: CDR1 SGDLS, CDR2 YYNGEE. CDR3 loop: CASSRAGQGFHEQYF. The CDR3 nucleotides read TGTGCCAGCAGCCGCGCAGGACAGGGGTTCCACGAGCAGTACTTC.

The J gene is TRBJ2-5, the V gene TRBV9; no clear D gene. The germline V gene encodes CDR1 SGDLS and CDR2 YYNGEE. Trimming pared 4 bases from V and 4 bases from J, leaving 11 bases between. The CDR3 covers 13 residues. The CDR3 nucleotides read TGTGCCAGCAGCCCTAGAGACGCAGAGACCCAGTACTTC. It encodes CASSPRDAETQYF.

The chain employs TRBV14 and TRBJ2-7; D gene ambiguous. Trimming left V 3 bases short and J 5 bases short, with 14 bases between. Germline V gene lookup returns CDR1 SGHDN and CDR2 FVKESK. This CDR3 spans 14 amino acids. CDR3 loop: CASSHRLVSDEQYF. The DNA for the CDR3 is TGTGCCAGCAGCCACAGACTGGTGTCGGACGAGCAGTACTTC.

This chain connects TRBV10-1 to TRBJ2-5; no definite D call. Germline CDR1 reads WNHNN; CDR2 reads SYGVQD (reference sequence). The CDR3 covers 14 residues. V dropped 4 bases and J dropped 2 bases, with 11 bases sitting between them. The CDR3 DNA sequence: TGCGCCAGCAGTGGCGGCCACGCGCAAGAGACCCAGTACTTC. This codes for CASSGGHAQETQYF.

The J gene is TRBJ2-7, the V gene TRBV5-1, with D unresolved. The V end was cut by 0 bases, the J end by 3 bases, with 7 bases between. CDR3 size: 13 residues. CDR1 and CDR2 (germline): SGHRS, YFSETQ. The CDR3 region is CASSLDLDYEQYF. DNA of the CDR3: TGCGCCAGCAGCTTGGACCTAGACTACGAGCAGTACTTC.

J is TRBJ1-2 and V is TRBV28, with 9 bases identical to TRBD1. Losses at the gene ends were 7 bases for V and 0 bases for J; bases not matched to a gene: 3. CDR1 is MDHEN and CDR2 is SYDVKM in the germline V gene. The CDR3 totals 14 residues. CDR3 nucleotides: TGTGCCAGCAAGGGGACAGGGCCTAACTATGGCTACACCTTC. Residues: CASKGTGPNYGYTF.

This rearrangement joins TRBV4-3 to TRBJ2-1; D is unclear. Trimming took 0 bases from V and 0 from J, leaving 12 bases between them. CDR3 length: 17 amino acids. The V gene's germline CDR1 is LGHNA and CDR2 YSLEER. CDR3 region: CASSQDQIRVSYNEQFF. The CDR3 DNA reads TGCGCCAGCAGCCAAGATCAAATACGCGTCTCCTACAATGAGCAGTTCTTC.

This chain links TRBV9 with TRBJ2-6, with 8 bases fitting TRBD1. The CDR3 length is 17 residues. The J segment lost 0 bases and the V segment lost 2 bases, leaving 4 bases of the junction unmatched. Germline CDR1 is SGDLS and CDR2 is YYNGEE. CDR3 nucleotides: TGTGCCAGCAGCGTCCGGGACAGGAGCTCTGGGGCCAACGTCCTGACTTTC. This encodes CASSVRDRSSGANVLTF.

The V gene is TRBV9, the J gene TRBJ1-1; no firm D call. Germline loops: CDR1 SGDLS, CDR2 YYNGEE. This CDR3 spans 15 amino acids. Between the trimmed V and J ends, which lost 0 bases and 0 bases, there was a span of 9 bases. The CDR3 nucleotides read TGTGCCAGCAGCGTAGTTTCAGTTATGAACACTGAAGCTTTCTTT. Its translation is CASSVVSVMNTEAFF.

The chain combines TRBV18 with TRBJ1-3; D call uncertain. Germline CDR1 is KGHSH and CDR2 is LQKENI. The CDR3 spans 15 residues. V was trimmed by 3 bases and J by 3 bases, leaving 12 bases between them. CDR3: CASSPDTLHGNTIYF. The CDR3 bases are TGTGCCAGCTCACCTGACACTCTTCATGGAAACACCATATATTTT.

The chain has TRBV11-2 and TRBJ2-7; 9 bases line up with TRBD1. The germline gives CDR1 SGHAT, CDR2 FQNNGV. The CDR3 sequence is 14 residues long. The V segment lost 6 bases and the J segment 2 bases; nucleotides outside the gene matches: 5. The CDR3 here is CASRYTGGAYEQYF. Written as DNA, the CDR3 is TGTGCCAGCAGATATACAGGGGGCGCCTACGAGCAGTACTTC.

This chain joins TRBV30 and TRBJ1-2; possibly TRBD1 for D (6 bases). Trimming pared 4 bases from V and 7 bases from J, leaving 13 bases between. The CDR3 spans 12 residues. Germline V lookup: CDR1 GTSNPN, CDR2 SVGIG (reference sequence). CDR3 amino acids: CAWNAGAAGYTF. In nucleotides, the CDR3 is TGTGCCTGGAACGCGGGGGCGGCTGGCTACACCTTC.